This TCR gamma chain was sequenced during a study of Vδ1+ human thymocytes. General study findings and limits: In the thymus, TRG and TRD repertoires looked highly polyclonal with Gaussian CDR3 lengths.

This clone was counted between two and nine times. The antigen is not known. Sequences come from RNA converted to cDNA by reverse transcription. Multiplex PCR used pooled V-gene forward primers and a constant-region reverse primer to amplify CDR3s. TCRdb redid clone calling on the multiplex PCR reads using CATT. The sample lists 20,000 to 25,000 gamma-chain clones; roughly 13% were seen once. This CDR3 spans 11 amino acids. J was trimmed by 7 bases and V by 10 bases; bases with no gene match: 10. Germline lookup yields CDR1 EGSTGY and CDR2 YDSYTSSV. V is TRGV4 and J is TRGJ1 or TRGJ2. The specimen was Vdelta1+ gamma-delta thymocytes from the thymus. Sample subset: FACS-sorted CD3+ TCRalphabeta- TCRVdelta1+ TCRVdelta2- thymocytes. This receptor was obtained from a child less than two years old who had congenital heart surgery. CDR3 region: CATGLRYKKLF. In nucleotides, the CDR3 is TGTGCCACGGGATTGCGCTATAAGAAACTCTTT.